The rows below give T cell receptor beta chains drawn from one sample of a study of identical twins. TCRdb called the 5' RACE reads again in MiXCR, with one record for every CDR3 protein. The data contain approximately 250,000 distinct CDR3 sequences, roughly 7.1% of them singletons. These same records also appear under a second study, on T cells expressing NK-cell markers.

Sequenced: CD8+ T cells sorted from blood. The source of these receptors is a woman aged 18-35 years in good health. Each CDR3 is given with its conserved first and last residue. Each record gives: CDR3 length, D gene, V gene, clone size, J gene, CDR3 protein, CDR3 DNA. The D gene is left open where the match is weak. The listing skips clone size in some rows; elsewhere it reads once, few, many or a size class.

17	.	TRBV3-1	few	TRBJ2-7	CASSQDGGTRSSYEQYF	TGTGCCAGCAGCCAAGATGGGGGGACAAGGAGCTCCTACGAGCAGTACTTC
14	.	TRBV5-6	.	TRBJ2-7	CASSLGGSIHEQYF	TGTGCCAGCAGCTTGGGGGGCAGCATCCACGAGCAGTACTTC
14	.	TRBV12-3/TRBV12-4	.	TRBJ2-1	CASSFLRTHNEQFF	TGTGCCAGCAGTTTCTTAAGGACCCACAATGAGCAGTTCTTC
15	.	TRBV6-1	many	TRBJ2-4	CASSEGSRGWDIQYF	TGTGCCAGCAGTGAAGGGTCGAGGGGATGGGACATTCAGTACTTC
16	.	TRBV7-9	.	TRBJ2-7	CASSPERAGPSYEQYF	TGTGCCAGCAGCCCTGAGCGCGCGGGGCCCTCCTACGAGCAGTACTTC
15	TRBD2	TRBV15	.	TRBJ2-7	CATSLTGLAVYEQYF	TGTGCCACCAGTCTAACTGGACTAGCCGTTTACGAGCAGTACTTC
10	.	TRBV29-1	few	TRBJ2-2	CSVYTGELFF	TGCAGCGTCTACACCGGGGAGCTGTTTTTT
16	TRBD2	TRBV7-9	.	TRBJ2-3	CASSLGLAGGTDTQYF	TGTGCCAGCAGCTTAGGACTAGCGGGGGGCACAGATACGCAGTATTTT
16	TRBD1	TRBV20-1	.	TRBJ2-3	CSALTGRAILVDTQYF	TGCAGTGCACTGACAGGGCGGGCAATATTGGTAGATACGCAGTATTTT
14	.	TRBV5-1	many	TRBJ2-2	CASSNRAGTGELFF	TGCGCCAGCTCCAACAGGGCAGGCACCGGGGAGCTGTTTTTT
15	TRBD1	TRBV30	few	TRBJ2-5	CAWSVEGGYQETQYF	TGTGCCTGGAGTGTGGAAGGGGGCTACCAAGAGACCCAGTACTTC